A single sample is the source of the 4 T cell receptor beta chains below, sequenced in a study of blood T cell dynamics during melanoma immunotherapy. Method: immunoSEQ multiplex PCR; TCRdb's copy keeps in-frame clones and lacks some. The sample carries 7,000 or so clones, about four fifths recorded once. Time point specified: pre-treatment baseline. Sequencing used blood, obtained from a patient treated with checkpoint blockade. Every receptor here comes from a human donor with melanoma.

This clone was detected only a few times. This chain links TRBV5-6 with TRBJ1-1; no definite D call. The CDR3 consists of 15 residues. In germline, CDR1 is SGHDT, CDR2 YYEEEE. With 0 bases removed from V and 0 bases from J, the gap between germline ends came to 9 bases. Here the CDR3 DNA reads TGTGCCAGCAGCTTGGGGGCCAGCCTGAACACTGAAGCTTTCTTT. This translates into CASSLGASLNTEAFF.

The genes are TRBV7-8 and TRBJ1-2; the D is unclear. Germline CDR1 reads SGHVS; CDR2 reads FQNEAQ. The V gene lost 1 base and the J gene lost 4 bases, with 13 bases spanning the gap. The CDR3 runs 15 residues. The CDR3 loop reads CASSLDNSRGYGYTF. CDR3 DNA: TGTGCCAGCAGCTTAGACAACTCCAGAGGCTATGGCTACACCTTC.

This sequence joins TRBV15 and TRBJ2-7; unclear D gene. The germline V gene encodes CDR1 LNHNV and CDR2 YYDKDF (reference sequence). V gave up 0 bases and J gave up 3 bases, with 12 bases separating them. This CDR3 comprises 15 residues. The CDR3 spells CATSRERSPNYEQYF. CDR3 nucleotide sequence: TGTGCCACCAGCAGAGAACGGTCCCCGAACTACGAGCAGTACTTC.

The chain carries TRBV30 and TRBJ1-1, with no clear D. Trimming stripped 5 bases from V and 0 bases from J, with 10 bases between. Germline loops: CDR1 GTSNPN, CDR2 SVGIG (reference sequence). The CDR3 has 13 amino acids. The CDR3 reads CAWVEGMNTEAFF. CDR3 DNA: TGTGCCTGGGTCGAGGGCATGAACACTGAAGCTTTCTTT.